Sequencing of this TCR beta chain was carried out in a study of Ad26.COV2.S vaccination and SARS-CoV-2 variants. Across the study: The donor was enrolled in the Ad26.COV2.S arm of the COV1001 trial.

Overall study results and limits: Measurement of non-spike TCR breadth gave similar results in vaccine and placebo recipients. People given the vaccine had a wider spike-specific TCR breadth than placebo recipients did.

From germline, CDR1 is GTSNPN and CDR2 SVGIG (reference sequence). There are 13 residues in the CDR3. Trimming took 2 bases from V and 5 from J, leaving 12 bases between them. Concerning this clone itself: Its target is not known.

Profiling relied on immunoSEQ multiplex PCR, and the TCRdb table lists in-frame clones only, not all of them. The sample yields about 480,000 clones, around 85% seen once. The treatment is: about 20 received Ad26.COV2.S at low or high dose, single or two shots; a few received placebo; per-sample allocation not given. Sample collection was performed on day 63 after the first vaccine or placebo injection. The sequence came from a person aged 18-65 years who received the Ad26.COV2.S COVID-19 vaccine or a placebo. The sample in question was peripheral blood, obtained in a trial of Ad26.COV2.S vaccine versus placebo. The chain joins TRBV30 to TRBJ2-5; D may correspond to TRBD1 or TRBD2 (6 bases each). The CDR3 nucleotides are TGTGCCTGGAGTTTCGGGGGCCGGGAGACCCAGTACTTC. This encodes CAWSFGGRETQYF.